The 6 T cell receptor beta chains below all came from one sample that was sequenced in a study of CD8+ T cells in alopecia areata. Extracted RNA was reverse transcribed, and the resulting cDNA served as sequencing template. The repertoire was sequenced with immunoSEQ multiplex PCR; TCRdb's copy has only in-frame clones and lacks some. The sample contains over 150,000 clones, 53% of which appear only once. Specified treatment: oral pan-JAK inhibitor, 5-10 mg twice daily. Sequenced here: CD8+ T cells sorted from blood, sampled at week 24, from a patient treated with tofacitinib. The receptors stem from a human donor with alopecia areata.

The gene calls are TRBV5-1 and TRBJ2-5; 11 bases fit TRBD1. CDR1 is SGHRS and CDR2 is YFSETQ in the germline V gene. This CDR3 spans 15 amino acids. The ends lost 0 bases at V and 3 bases at J; junction bases unmatched: 1. The CDR3 nucleotides are TGCGCCAGCAGCTTGGGGGACAGGGGGGAAGAGACCCAGTACTTC. Its protein is CASSLGDRGEETQYF.

The chain is built from TRBV5-1 and TRBJ2-7; tentatively, D is TRBD1 or TRBD2 (5 bases each). The CDR3 has 14 amino acids. The ends were cut back, 4 bases at V and 0 bases at J, with 11 bases in the middle. The germline CDR1 and CDR2 sequences are SGHRS and YFSETQ. CDR3 coding DNA: TGCGCCAGCAGCAGTGAGAGGGGCTCCTACGAGCAGTACTTC. Protein: CASSSERGSYEQYF.

This clone was seen only a few times. The rearrangement joins TRBV11-2 to TRBJ1-5; TRBD1 is a possible D gene (5 bases). V shed 3 bases and J shed 7 bases, with 22 bases lying between them. The germline V gene has CDR1 SGHAT and CDR2 FQNNGV. CDR3 length equals 17 residues. The CDR3 sequence: CASSLEGGQGARQPQHF. In nucleotides, the CDR3 is TGTGCCAGCAGCTTGGAAGGAGGTCAGGGTGCAAGACAGCCCCAGCATTTT.

This clone was seen a handful of times. V and J are TRBV25-1 and TRBJ1-2; D ambiguous. The CDR3 is 13 amino acids. Per the germline V gene, CDR1 is MGHDK and CDR2 is SYGVNS. Trimming shortened V by 5 bases and J by 1 base, and 8 bases separated the two germline ends. The CDR3 is CASSLADNYGYTF. The CDR3 coding sequence is TGTGCCAGCAGTCTGGCCGATAACTATGGCTACACCTTC.

This clone has more than one count but fewer than ten. As DNA, the CDR3 is TGTGCCAGCAGCTTTAGTGGCCAGGGAACGTGGGGCACAGATACGCAGTATTTT. Translation gives CASSFSGQGTWGTDTQYF. The V gene is TRBV7-2, the J gene TRBJ2-3, with D possibly being TRBD1 (5 bases). CDR1 SGHTA and CDR2 FQGNSA come from the germline V gene. V dropped 3 bases and J dropped 1 base, with 20 bases sitting between them. The CDR3 has 18 amino acids.

The CDR3 reads CASSLSKTGGVENIQYF. The CDR3 DNA is TGTGCCAGCAGCTTGAGCAAGACAGGGGGTGTAGAAAACATTCAGTACTTC. V is TRBV5-6 and J is TRBJ2-4, with 9 bases identical to TRBD1. CDR3 size: 17 residues. The J segment lost 5 bases and the V segment lost 1 base, leaving 10 bases of the junction unmatched. Germline CDR1 reads SGHDT; CDR2 reads YYEEEE.